The present T cell receptor beta chain was sequenced within a study of identical twins. This clonotype appeared a few times. TCRdb redid the calling of the 5' RACE reads with MiXCR, one entry per CDR3 protein. The sample records hundreds of thousands of distinct CDR3 sequences, more than 9% being singletons. This CDR3 comprises 15 residues. Trimming took 1 base from V and 7 from J; bases not matched to a gene: 5. These data were also filed under a second study, of yellow fever vaccine responses in identical twins.

The chain has TRBV12-3 or TRBV12-4 and TRBJ2-1; 9 bases map to TRBD2. Sequencing input: CD8+ T cells sorted from blood. The sequence was obtained from a woman aged 18-29 years in good health. This CDR3 is CASSLGGGASNEQFF. The CDR3 nucleotides are TGTGCCAGCAGTTTAGGCGGGGGGGCATCAAATGAGCAGTTCTTC.